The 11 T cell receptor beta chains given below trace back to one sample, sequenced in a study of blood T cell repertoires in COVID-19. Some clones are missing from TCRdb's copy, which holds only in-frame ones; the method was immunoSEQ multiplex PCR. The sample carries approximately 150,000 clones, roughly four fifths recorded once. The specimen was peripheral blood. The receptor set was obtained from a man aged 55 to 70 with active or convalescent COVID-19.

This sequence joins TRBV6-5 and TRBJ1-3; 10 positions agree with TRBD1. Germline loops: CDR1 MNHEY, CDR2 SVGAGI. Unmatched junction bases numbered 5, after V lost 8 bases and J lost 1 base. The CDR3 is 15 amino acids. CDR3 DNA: TGTGCCAGCTACCGACAGGGGGCTTCTGGAAACACCATATATTTT. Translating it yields CASYRQGASGNTIYF.

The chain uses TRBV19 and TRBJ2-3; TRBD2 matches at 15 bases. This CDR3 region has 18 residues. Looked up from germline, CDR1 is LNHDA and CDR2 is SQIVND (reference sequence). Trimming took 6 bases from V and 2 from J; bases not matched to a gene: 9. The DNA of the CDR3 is TGTGCCAGTAGCCCTAGGGGACTAGCGGGGGGTTCCACAGATACGCAGTATTTT. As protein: CASSPRGLAGGSTDTQYF.

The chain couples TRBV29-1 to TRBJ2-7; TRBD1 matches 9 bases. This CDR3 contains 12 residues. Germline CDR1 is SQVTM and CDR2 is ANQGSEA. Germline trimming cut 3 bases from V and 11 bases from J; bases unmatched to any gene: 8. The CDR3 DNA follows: TGCAGCGTTGAGGCAACAGGGGGCTCAGAGTACTTC. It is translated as CSVEATGGSEYF.

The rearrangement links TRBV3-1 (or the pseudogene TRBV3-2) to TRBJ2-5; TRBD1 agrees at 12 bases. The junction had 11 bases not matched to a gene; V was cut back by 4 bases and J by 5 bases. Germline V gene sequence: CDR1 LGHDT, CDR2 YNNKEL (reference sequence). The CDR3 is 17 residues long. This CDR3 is CASSPNPGTGGRETQYF. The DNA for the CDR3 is TGTGCCAGCAGCCCTAACCCCGGGACAGGGGGCCGGGAGACCCAGTACTTC.

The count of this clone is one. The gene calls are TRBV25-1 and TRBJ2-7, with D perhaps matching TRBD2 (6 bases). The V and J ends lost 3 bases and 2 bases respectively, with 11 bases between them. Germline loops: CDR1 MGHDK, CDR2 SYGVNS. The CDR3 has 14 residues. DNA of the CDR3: TGTGCCAGCAGTGATTGGGAGGACCCCTACGAGCAGTACTTC. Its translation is CASSDWEDPYEQYF.

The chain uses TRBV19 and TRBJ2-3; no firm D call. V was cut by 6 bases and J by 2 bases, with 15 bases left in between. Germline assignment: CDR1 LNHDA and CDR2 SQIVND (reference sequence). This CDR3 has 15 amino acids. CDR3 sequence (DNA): TGTGCCAGTAGCACTATACCGGCCTCCACAGATACGCAGTATTTT. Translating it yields CASSTIPASTDTQYF.

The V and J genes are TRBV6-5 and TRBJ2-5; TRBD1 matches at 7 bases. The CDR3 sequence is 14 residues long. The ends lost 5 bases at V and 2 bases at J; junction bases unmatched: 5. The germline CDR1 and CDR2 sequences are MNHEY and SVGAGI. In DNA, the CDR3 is TGTGCCAGCAGTCGACAGGGATATCAAGAGACCCAGTACTTC. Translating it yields CASSRQGYQETQYF.

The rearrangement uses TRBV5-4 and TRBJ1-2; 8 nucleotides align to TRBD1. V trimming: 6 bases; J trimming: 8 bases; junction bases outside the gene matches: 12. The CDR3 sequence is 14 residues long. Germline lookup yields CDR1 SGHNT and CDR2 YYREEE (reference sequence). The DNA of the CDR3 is TGTGCCAGCAAGGAGACAGGGGTTGGAGGCGGCTACACCTTC. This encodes CASKETGVGGGYTF.

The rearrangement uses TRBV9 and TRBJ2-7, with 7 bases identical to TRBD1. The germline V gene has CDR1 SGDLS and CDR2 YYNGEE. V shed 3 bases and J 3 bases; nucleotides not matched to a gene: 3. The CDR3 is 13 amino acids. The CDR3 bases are TGTGCCAGCAGCGCAGGGACAGACTACGAGCAGTACTTC. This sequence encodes CASSAGTDYEQYF.

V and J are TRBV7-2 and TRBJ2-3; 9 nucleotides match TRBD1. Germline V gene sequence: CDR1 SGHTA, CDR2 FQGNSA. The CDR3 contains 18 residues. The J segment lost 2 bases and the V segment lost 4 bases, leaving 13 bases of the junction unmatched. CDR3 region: CASSSRSHRGRITDTQYF. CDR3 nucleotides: TGTGCCAGCAGCTCCCGGAGCCACAGGGGGCGCATCACAGATACGCAGTATTTT.

The CDR3 reads CASSEALAAAYEQYF. The CDR3 region has the DNA TGTGCCAGCAGTGAAGCCCTGGCGGCCGCCTACGAGCAGTACTTC. The chain uses TRBV6-1 and TRBJ2-7; D remains ambiguous. There are 15 residues in the CDR3. In germline, CDR1 is MNHNS, CDR2 SASEGT. V lost 0 bases and J 2 bases, leaving 11 bases between the germline ends.